A selection of T cell receptor beta chains follows, all from one sample in a study of neurological immune-mediated disorders. MiXCR, applied by TCRdb to the 5' RACE reads, yields one record per CDR3 protein. The data hold about 55,000 distinct CDR3 sequences, with around 3.9% observed a single time. Sequences were obtained from PBMCs. These receptors were obtained from a man aged 25 to 40 with multiple sclerosis. CDR3s include the opening cysteine and the closing phenylalanine or tryptophan. D genes are given only for firm matches. Clone size is stated in some rows and not others, as once, few, many or a class when expanded.

V gene: TRBV12-3/TRBV12-4; clone size: many; J gene: TRBJ1-6; D gene: TRBD1; CDR3 DNA: TGTGCCAGCAGTCTCGGACAGGGGTACCGATCACCCCTCCACTTT; CDR3 protein: CASSLGQGYRSPLHF
V gene: TRBV7-2; clone size: many; J gene: TRBJ2-4; D gene: .; CDR3 DNA: TGTGCCAGCAGCCTCTCGGGGCCCGTTGGCGCCAAAAACATTCAGTACTTC; CDR3 protein: CASSLSGPVGAKNIQYF
V gene: TRBV28; clone size: many; J gene: TRBJ1-5; D gene: TRBD1; CDR3 DNA: TGTGCCAGCAGTGGACGGGACAGGCCTTTCGTTTATCAGCCCCAGAATTTT; CDR3 protein: CASSGRDRPFVYQPQNF
V gene: TRBV20-1; clone size: many; J gene: TRBJ1-4; D gene: .; CDR3 DNA: TGCAGTGCTAGTGGACCGGGGTCCGGGCGAGGAAAACTGTTTTTT; CDR3 protein: CSASGPGSGRGKLFF
V gene: TRBV9; clone size: many; J gene: TRBJ2-7; D gene: .; CDR3 DNA: TGTGCCAGCAGCCCTCCCCTGGGGTCGGGGGAGCAGTACTTC; CDR3 protein: CASSPPLGSGEQYF
V gene: TRBV7-9; clone size: many; J gene: TRBJ1-4; D gene: TRBD1; CDR3 DNA: TGTGCCAGCAGCTCGGGACAGGTTAATGAAAAACTGTTTTTT; CDR3 protein: CASSSGQVNEKLFF
V gene: TRBV5-1; clone size: many; J gene: TRBJ2-1; D gene: .; CDR3 DNA: TGCGCCAGCAGCTTCGGAGCGGGCCTCTACAATGAGCAGTTCTTC; CDR3 protein: CASSFGAGLYNEQFF
V gene: TRBV5-1; clone size: many; J gene: TRBJ1-2; D gene: .; CDR3 DNA: TGCGCCAGCAGCTGGGAAAGTGATAACGATGGCTACACCTTC; CDR3 protein: CASSWESDNDGYTF
V gene: TRBV5-1; clone size: .; J gene: TRBJ1-5; D gene: .; CDR3 DNA: TGCGCCAGCAGCCTGGGAAGCAATAGCAATCAGCCCCAGCATTTT; CDR3 protein: CASSLGSNSNQPQHF
V gene: TRBV28; clone size: many; J gene: TRBJ2-1; D gene: TRBD2; CDR3 DNA: TGTGCCAGCAGCGAAGTGGGCGGGGGAAATGAGCAGTTCTTC; CDR3 protein: CASSEVGGGNEQFF
V gene: TRBV7-9; clone size: many; J gene: TRBJ1-1; D gene: .; CDR3 DNA: TGTGCCAGCAGCCCAGCGGGGGGAATGGACACTGAAGCTTTCTTT; CDR3 protein: CASSPAGGMDTEAFF
V gene: TRBV7-2; clone size: few; J gene: TRBJ1-5; D gene: TRBD1; CDR3 DNA: TGTGCCAGCAGCAAGGAACGGACAGGGGCATGGGGACAGCCCCAGCATTTT; CDR3 protein: CASSKERTGAWGQPQHF
V gene: TRBV29-1; clone size: many; J gene: TRBJ2-7; D gene: TRBD1; CDR3 DNA: TGCAGCGTTGAAGGAGTTACAGGGGGCCACCCCTACGAGCAGTACTTC; CDR3 protein: CSVEGVTGGHPYEQYF
V gene: TRBV3-1; clone size: many; J gene: TRBJ1-2; D gene: .; CDR3 DNA: TGTGCCAGCAGCCAAGTCGGGAATGGCTACACCTTC; CDR3 protein: CASSQVGNGYTF
V gene: TRBV29-1; clone size: many; J gene: TRBJ2-2; D gene: .; CDR3 DNA: TGCAGCACTCCGGGGGCTGTAGCCGGGGAGCTGTTTTTT; CDR3 protein: CSTPGAVAGELFF
V gene: TRBV20-1; clone size: many; J gene: TRBJ2-7; D gene: TRBD1; CDR3 DNA: TGCAGTGCTAGAGCTACGGGACAGGGGGGATACGAGCAGTACTTC; CDR3 protein: CSARATGQGGYEQYF
V gene: TRBV12-3/TRBV12-4; clone size: many; J gene: TRBJ2-5; D gene: .; CDR3 DNA: TGTGCCAGCACCTCCCGTCGGGCTTTTCAAGAGACCCAGTACTTC; CDR3 protein: CASTSRRAFQETQYF
V gene: TRBV4-1; clone size: many; J gene: TRBJ2-1; D gene: TRBD2; CDR3 DNA: TGCGCCAGCAGCCAAGAGGTCCTAGCGGGGGGGCGGAGCTCCTACAATGAGCAGTTCTTC; CDR3 protein: CASSQEVLAGGRSSYNEQFF
V gene: TRBV19; clone size: many; J gene: TRBJ2-3; D gene: .; CDR3 DNA: TGTGCCAGCCGAGACCCCATGGATACGCAGTATTTT; CDR3 protein: CASRDPMDTQYF
V gene: TRBV12-3/TRBV12-4; clone size: many; J gene: TRBJ2-7; D gene: .; CDR3 DNA: TGTGCCAGCAGTTTGGGTATCAGGAGCGGTGGGGAGCAGTACTTC; CDR3 protein: CASSLGIRSGGEQYF
V gene: TRBV9; clone size: many; J gene: TRBJ2-7; D gene: .; CDR3 DNA: TGTGCCAGCAGCGGTCATGGGGGCTCCTACGAGCAGTACTTC; CDR3 protein: CASSGHGGSYEQYF
V gene: TRBV12-3/TRBV12-4; clone size: many; J gene: TRBJ1-2; D gene: TRBD1; CDR3 DNA: TGTGCCAGCAGCCGACAGGGGGCGCGTGGCTACACCTTC; CDR3 protein: CASSRQGARGYTF
V gene: TRBV7-2; clone size: many; J gene: TRBJ1-6; D gene: .; CDR3 DNA: TGTGCCAGCAGCTTAGTAGGGCAGGCCAATTCACCCCTCAACTTT; CDR3 protein: CASSLVGQANSPLNF
V gene: TRBV6-1; clone size: many; J gene: TRBJ1-1; D gene: TRBD1; CDR3 DNA: TGTGCCAGCAGTAGGGACAGGGGGCGGGTGAACACTGAAGCTTTCTTT; CDR3 protein: CASSRDRGRVNTEAFF
V gene: TRBV6-5; clone size: many; J gene: TRBJ1-3; D gene: TRBD1; CDR3 DNA: TGTGCCAGCAAGACAGGGTATACTGGAAACACCATATATTTT; CDR3 protein: CASKTGYTGNTIYF
V gene: TRBV20-1; clone size: many; J gene: TRBJ1-6; D gene: .; CDR3 DNA: TGCAGTGCTAGAGATCCTCGAAGGGGGAATTCACCCCTCCACTTT; CDR3 protein: CSARDPRRGNSPLHF
V gene: TRBV29-1; clone size: many; J gene: TRBJ1-5; D gene: TRBD1; CDR3 DNA: TGCAGCGTGGGGGACAGGGAAGGTCAGCCCCAGAATTTT; CDR3 protein: CSVGDREGQPQNF
V gene: TRBV20-1; clone size: many; J gene: TRBJ2-2; D gene: TRBD1; CDR3 DNA: TGCAGTGCTCGGGCCATGGGACAGGGGACCCCCGGGGAGCTGTTTTTT; CDR3 protein: CSARAMGQGTPGELFF
V gene: TRBV30; clone size: .; J gene: TRBJ2-2; D gene: .; CDR3 DNA: TGTGCCTGGAGTCAGAGAAACACCGGGGAGCTGTTTTTT; CDR3 protein: CAWSQRNTGELFF
V gene: TRBV5-1; clone size: many; J gene: TRBJ2-7; D gene: TRBD1; CDR3 DNA: TGCGCCAGCAGCCGCGGACAGGGGTCAAACGAGCAGTACTTC; CDR3 protein: CASSRGQGSNEQYF
V gene: TRBV3-1; clone size: many; J gene: TRBJ2-5; D gene: .; CDR3 DNA: TGTGCCAGCAGCCAAGAGTTGACAGACACGGAGACCCAGTACTTC; CDR3 protein: CASSQELTDTETQYF
V gene: TRBV20-1; clone size: many; J gene: TRBJ1-4; D gene: TRBD1; CDR3 DNA: TGCAGTGCTAGAACACAGGGGACTAATGAAAAACTGTTTTTT; CDR3 protein: CSARTQGTNEKLFF
V gene: TRBV20-1; clone size: many; J gene: TRBJ1-5; D gene: TRBD1; CDR3 DNA: TGCAGTGCCTCGATGGGACAGGGCAATCAGCCCCAGCATTTT; CDR3 protein: CSASMGQGNQPQHF
V gene: TRBV5-1; clone size: many; J gene: TRBJ2-5; D gene: TRBD2; CDR3 DNA: TGCGCCAGCAGCTCGGGACTAGCGGGGGGCAGGGAGACCCAGTACTTC; CDR3 protein: CASSSGLAGGRETQYF
V gene: TRBV20-1; clone size: many; J gene: TRBJ2-7; D gene: .; CDR3 DNA: TGCAGTGCTACTAATCTCCACGAGCAGTACTTC; CDR3 protein: CSATNLHEQYF
V gene: TRBV28; clone size: many; J gene: TRBJ1-1; D gene: TRBD1; CDR3 DNA: TGTGCCAGCCTTACGACAGGGCCGAACACTGAAGCTTTCTTT; CDR3 protein: CASLTTGPNTEAFF
V gene: TRBV19; clone size: .; J gene: TRBJ1-5; D gene: .; CDR3 DNA: TGTGCCAGTAATCCGGGACCGCGACATCAGCCCCAGCATTTT; CDR3 protein: CASNPGPRHQPQHF
V gene: TRBV20-1; clone size: many; J gene: TRBJ2-5; D gene: .; CDR3 DNA: TGCAGTGCTAGAGGGCAGGGCGGAGAGACCCAGTACTTC; CDR3 protein: CSARGQGGETQYF
V gene: TRBV12-3/TRBV12-4; clone size: many; J gene: TRBJ2-3; D gene: .; CDR3 DNA: TGTGCCTGTCAGGTCACAGATACGCAGTATTTT; CDR3 protein: CACQVTDTQYF
V gene: TRBV7-6; clone size: many; J gene: TRBJ2-7; D gene: .; CDR3 DNA: TGTGCCAGCAGCTTGGCCGCCCAGTCCTACGAGCAGTACTTC; CDR3 protein: CASSLAAQSYEQYF
V gene: TRBV7-8; clone size: many; J gene: TRBJ2-3; D gene: .; CDR3 DNA: TGTGCCAGCAGCTTAGGCGGGGCTACCACAGATACGCAGTATTTT; CDR3 protein: CASSLGGATTDTQYF
V gene: TRBV5-1; clone size: .; J gene: TRBJ2-5; D gene: TRBD1; CDR3 DNA: TGCGCCAGCTTTGGATCGGGACAGGGGGAGACCCAGTACTTC; CDR3 protein: CASFGSGQGETQYF
V gene: TRBV5-1; clone size: many; J gene: TRBJ2-2; D gene: TRBD1; CDR3 DNA: TGCGCCAGCAGGGGACAGGGGAAGGACACCGGGGAGCTGTTTTTT; CDR3 protein: CASRGQGKDTGELFF
V gene: TRBV28; clone size: many; J gene: TRBJ2-7; D gene: TRBD1; CDR3 DNA: TGTGCCAGCAGTTTCAAGGGGGCGTCCACTTACTTC; CDR3 protein: CASSFKGASTYF
V gene: TRBV20-1; clone size: many; J gene: TRBJ1-5; D gene: .; CDR3 DNA: TGCAGTGCCACGAGGGCAGGGGCAGAAAATCAGCCCCAGCATTTT; CDR3 protein: CSATRAGAENQPQHF
V gene: TRBV28; clone size: many; J gene: TRBJ2-7; D gene: TRBD2; CDR3 DNA: TGTGCCAGCAGTTTGAGCGGGAGTCCCGACGAGCAGTACTTC; CDR3 protein: CASSLSGSPDEQYF
V gene: TRBV20-1; clone size: many; J gene: TRBJ2-2; D gene: .; CDR3 DNA: TGCAGTGCTACCAACAGGGTTAGGCGGGAGCTGTTTTTT; CDR3 protein: CSATNRVRRELFF
V gene: TRBV20-1; clone size: many; J gene: TRBJ2-1; D gene: TRBD2; CDR3 DNA: TGCAGTGCTAGTATTAGCGGGGGCCTTCAAGTCTACAATGAGCAGTTCTTC; CDR3 protein: CSASISGGLQVYNEQFF
V gene: TRBV29-1; clone size: many; J gene: TRBJ2-5; D gene: TRBD1; CDR3 DNA: TGCAGCGTTGATAGCCTTGGGACAGGGACCTTCGTTCCCTTGGAGACCCAGTACTTC; CDR3 protein: CSVDSLGTGTFVPLETQYF
V gene: TRBV20-1; clone size: few; J gene: TRBJ2-1; D gene: .; CDR3 DNA: TGCAGTGCGACGGAGGCCCTGGATGAGCAGTTCTTC; CDR3 protein: CSATEALDEQFF
V gene: TRBV29-1; clone size: many; J gene: TRBJ1-1; D gene: .; CDR3 DNA: TGCAGCGTTGATATGGGAGAGGTAAGCACTGAAGCTTTCTTT; CDR3 protein: CSVDMGEVSTEAFF
V gene: TRBV5-1; clone size: many; J gene: TRBJ2-1; D gene: TRBD2; CDR3 DNA: TGCGCCAGCAGCTTGGGACTAGCGGGGGGGAATGAGCAGTTCTTC; CDR3 protein: CASSLGLAGGNEQFF
V gene: TRBV12-3/TRBV12-4; clone size: many; J gene: TRBJ1-1; D gene: TRBD1; CDR3 DNA: TGTGCCAGCAGTGGACAGGGGGTAAGCGGAGCTTTCTTT; CDR3 protein: CASSGQGVSGAFF
V gene: TRBV27; clone size: many; J gene: TRBJ2-3; D gene: TRBD1; CDR3 DNA: TGTGCCAGCAGTGCCGGACAGGGGTTTGATACGCAGTATTTT; CDR3 protein: CASSAGQGFDTQYF